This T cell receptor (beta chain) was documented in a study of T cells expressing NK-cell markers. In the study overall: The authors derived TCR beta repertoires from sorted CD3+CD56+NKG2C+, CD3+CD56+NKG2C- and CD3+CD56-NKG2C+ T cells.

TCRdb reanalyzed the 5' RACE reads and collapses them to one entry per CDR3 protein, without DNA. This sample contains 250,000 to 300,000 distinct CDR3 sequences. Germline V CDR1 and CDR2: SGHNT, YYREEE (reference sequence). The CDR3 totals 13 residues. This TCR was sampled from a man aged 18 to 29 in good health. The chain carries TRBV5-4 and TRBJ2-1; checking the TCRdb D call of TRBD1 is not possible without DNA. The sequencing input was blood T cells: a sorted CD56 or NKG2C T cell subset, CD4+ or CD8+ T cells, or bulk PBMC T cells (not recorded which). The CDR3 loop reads CAIGGAAYNEQFF.